The clone carrying this T cell receptor (beta chain) has more than one count but fewer than ten. What it recognizes is unknown. These data come from a study of CD8+ T cells in alopecia areata. Looking at the study overall: The study gave treated patients oral tofacitinib at 5 to 10 mg twice daily.

The treatment is: oral pan-JAK inhibitor, 5-10 mg twice daily. V lost 3 bases and J lost 1, with 4 bases in between. Germline V gene lookup returns CDR1 GTSNPN and CDR2 SVGIG (reference sequence). The CDR3 covers 12 residues. Whole-study results and caveats: Scalp clonality decreased significantly with tofacitinib, and so did expanded CD8+ clones among the top 100.

Sequencing used cDNA as its template, made by extracting RNA and reverse transcribing it. The method was immunoSEQ multiplex PCR; TCRdb's version includes in-frame clones alone and lacks a portion of them. In the table there are some 180,000 clones, approximately 51% of which are singletons. Specimen: CD8+ T cells sorted from blood, collected at roughly week 52, from a patient treated with tofacitinib. This rearrangement joins TRBV30 to TRBJ1-3; no firm D call. The sequence was obtained from a human donor with alopecia areata. The CDR3 sequence is CAWRVSGNTIYF. The CDR3 DNA reads TGTGCCTGGAGGGTATCTGGAAACACCATATATTTT.